This TCR beta chain was found in a study of OX40 agonist ivuxolimab in advanced cancers. At the level of the study: Anti-PD-1, anti-PD-L1 or anti-CTLA-4 therapy given earlier was allowed, and 30% to 45% had some. Partial responses, seen in three patients, involved one hepatocellular carcinoma and two cutaneous melanomas.

Study outcomes and limitations: Within 6 weeks, CD4+ and CD8+ blood T cells expanded clonally at 0.1 to 3.0 mg/kg. Averaged across samples, CD8+ T cells carried more expanded clones than CD4+ did.

Germline V gives CDR1 MDHEN, CDR2 SYDVKM. V shed 5 bases, J shed 7 bases, and the junction held 9 bases outside the gene matches. The CDR3 runs to 15 residues. Of note for this clone: Its target is not known.

Sequencing used immunoSEQ multiplex PCR; TCRdb keeps in-frame clones, though not all of them. The table includes 80,000 to 100,000 clones, over 85% detected once. The gene calls are TRBV28 and TRBJ1-2; TRBD1 matches 11 bases. The TCR sequence derives from an adult with an advanced solid tumor such as melanoma, head and neck, liver or kidney cancer. Specimen: CD4+ or CD8+ T cells sorted from blood, collected in a trial of the OX40 agonist ivuxolimab. Here the CDR3 reads CASSPRTGGRVGYTF. The CDR3, as DNA: TGTGCCAGCAGTCCCCGGACAGGGGGCAGGGTTGGCTACACCTTC.